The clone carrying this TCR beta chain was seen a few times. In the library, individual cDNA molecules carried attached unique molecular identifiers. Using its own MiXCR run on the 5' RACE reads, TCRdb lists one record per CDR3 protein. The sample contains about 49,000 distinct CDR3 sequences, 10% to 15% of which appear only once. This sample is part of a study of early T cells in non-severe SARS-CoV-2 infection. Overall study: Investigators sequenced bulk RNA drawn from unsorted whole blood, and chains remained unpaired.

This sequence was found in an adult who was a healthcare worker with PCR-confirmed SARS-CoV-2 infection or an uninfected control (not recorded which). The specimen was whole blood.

CDR3 loop: CASSERETQYF. CDR3 bases: TGTGCCAGCTCTGAACGGGAGACCCAGTACTTC. V and J are TRBV18 and TRBJ2-5, with D unresolved. The CDR3 covers 11 residues. Germline V CDR1 and CDR2: KGHSH, LQKENI. The germline V and J ends were trimmed by 6 bases and 5 bases, with 7 bases remaining between them.